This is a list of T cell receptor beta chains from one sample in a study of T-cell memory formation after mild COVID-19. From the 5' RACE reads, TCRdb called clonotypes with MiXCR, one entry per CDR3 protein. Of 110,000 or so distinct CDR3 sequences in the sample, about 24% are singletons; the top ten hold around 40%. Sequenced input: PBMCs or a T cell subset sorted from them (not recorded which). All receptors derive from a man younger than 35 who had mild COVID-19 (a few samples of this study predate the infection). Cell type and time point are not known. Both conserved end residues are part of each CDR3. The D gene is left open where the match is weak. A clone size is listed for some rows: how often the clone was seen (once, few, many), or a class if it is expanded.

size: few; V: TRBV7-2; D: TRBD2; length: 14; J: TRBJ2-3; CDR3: CASSSGLAGDTQYF; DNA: TGTGCCAGCAGCTCGGGACTAGCAGGAGATACGCAGTATTTT
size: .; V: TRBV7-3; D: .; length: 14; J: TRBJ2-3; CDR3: CASSSDGAADTQYF; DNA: TGTGCCAGCAGCTCAGACGGGGCGGCAGATACGCAGTATTTT
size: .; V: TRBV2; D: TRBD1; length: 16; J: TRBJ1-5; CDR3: CASSDRDRGPHQPQHF; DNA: TGTGCCAGCAGTGACCGGGACAGGGGTCCCCATCAGCCCCAGCATTTT
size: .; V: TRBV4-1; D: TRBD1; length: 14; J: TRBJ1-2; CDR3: CASSPETGYYGYTF; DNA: TGCGCCAGCAGCCCGGAGACAGGGTACTATGGCTACACCTTC
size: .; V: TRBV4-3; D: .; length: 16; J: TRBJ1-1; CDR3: CASSQDRMGGGTEAFF; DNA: TGCGCCAGCAGCCAAGATCGGATGGGGGGCGGCACTGAAGCTTTCTTT
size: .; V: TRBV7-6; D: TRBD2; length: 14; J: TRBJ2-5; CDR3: CASSFRGRVETQYF; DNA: TGTGCCAGCAGCTTCCGGGGGAGGGTAGAGACCCAGTACTTC
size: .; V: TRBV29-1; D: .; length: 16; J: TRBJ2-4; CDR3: CSVEDLGRVGENIQYF; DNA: TGCAGCGTTGAAGATCTTGGCAGGGTCGGTGAAAACATTCAGTACTTC
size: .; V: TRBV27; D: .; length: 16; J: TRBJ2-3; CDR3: CASSLWDFGGTDTQYF; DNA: TGTGCCAGCAGCCTCTGGGATTTTGGTGGCACAGATACGCAGTATTTT
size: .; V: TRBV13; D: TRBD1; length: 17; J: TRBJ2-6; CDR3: CASSPSGQGTGANVLTF; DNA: TGTGCCAGCAGCCCCTCGGGACAGGGGACTGGGGCCAACGTCCTGACTTTC
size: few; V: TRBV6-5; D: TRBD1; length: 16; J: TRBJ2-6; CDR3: CASSSRGLTGANVLTF; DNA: TGTGCCAGCAGTTCCAGGGGGCTAACTGGGGCCAACGTCCTGACTTTC
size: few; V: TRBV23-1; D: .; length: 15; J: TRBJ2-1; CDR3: CASSQYWGKDNEQFF; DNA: TGCGCCAGCAGTCAATATTGGGGGAAGGACAATGAGCAGTTCTTC
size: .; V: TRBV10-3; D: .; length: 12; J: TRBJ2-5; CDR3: CAIRKEEETQYF; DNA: TGTGCCATCCGGAAGGAGGAAGAGACCCAGTACTTC
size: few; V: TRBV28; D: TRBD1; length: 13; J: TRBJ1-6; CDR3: CASSAGTGDPLHF; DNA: TGTGCCAGCAGTGCCGGGACAGGGGATCCCCTCCACTTT
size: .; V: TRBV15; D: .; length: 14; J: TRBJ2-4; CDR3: CATSRDVAKNIQYF; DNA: TGTGCCACCAGCAGAGACGTGGCCAAAAACATTCAGTACTTC
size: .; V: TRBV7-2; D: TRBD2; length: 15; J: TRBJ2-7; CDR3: CASSFGAGGSYEQYF; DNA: TGTGCCAGCAGCTTCGGAGCGGGGGGTTCCTACGAGCAGTACTTC
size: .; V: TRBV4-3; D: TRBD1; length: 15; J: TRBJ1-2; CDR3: CASSQETGTAYGFTF; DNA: TGCGCCAGCAGCCAGGAGACTGGGACAGCCTATGGCTTCACCTTC
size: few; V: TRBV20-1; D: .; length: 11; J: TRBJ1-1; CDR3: CSAKDHLEAFF; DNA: TGCAGTGCTAAGGACCACCTGGAAGCTTTCTTT
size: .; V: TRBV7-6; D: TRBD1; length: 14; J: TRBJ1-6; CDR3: CASSLTGGGSPLHF; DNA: TGTGCCAGCAGCCTTACAGGGGGCGGGTCACCCCTCCACTTT
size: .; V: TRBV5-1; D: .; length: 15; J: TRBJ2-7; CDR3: CASSLTGSPRGEQYF; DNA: TGCGCCAGCAGCTTAACAGGGAGTCCCCGGGGCGAGCAGTACTTC
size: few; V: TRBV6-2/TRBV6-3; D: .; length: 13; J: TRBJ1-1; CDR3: CASSYSPYTEAFF; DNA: TGTGCCAGCAGTTACTCTCCTTACACTGAAGCTTTCTTT
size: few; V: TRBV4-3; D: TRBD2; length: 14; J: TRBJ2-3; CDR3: CASSQRGGEDTQYF; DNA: TGCGCCAGCAGCCAGCGGGGGGGTGAAGATACGCAGTATTTT
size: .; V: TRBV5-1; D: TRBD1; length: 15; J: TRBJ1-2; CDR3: CASSYRTGQPYGYTF; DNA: TGCGCCAGCAGCTATAGGACGGGACAGCCCTATGGCTACACCTTC
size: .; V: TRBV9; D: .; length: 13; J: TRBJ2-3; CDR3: CASSPPNTDTQYF; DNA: TGTGCCAGCAGCCCTCCGAACACAGATACGCAGTATTTT
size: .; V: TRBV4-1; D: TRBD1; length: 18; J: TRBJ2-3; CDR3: CASSQEDVRTGEGDTQYF; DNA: TGCGCCAGCAGCCAGGAAGATGTGAGGACAGGGGAGGGAGATACGCAGTATTTT
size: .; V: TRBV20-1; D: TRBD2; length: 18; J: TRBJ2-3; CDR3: CSARWVAGGPGGADTQYF; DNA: TGCAGTGCTAGATGGGTAGCGGGGGGCCCTGGGGGGGCAGATACGCAGTATTTT
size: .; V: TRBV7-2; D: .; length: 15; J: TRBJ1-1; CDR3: CASSFLDRTQPEAFF; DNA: TGTGCCAGCAGCTTCCTTGACAGGACCCAACCCGAAGCTTTCTTT